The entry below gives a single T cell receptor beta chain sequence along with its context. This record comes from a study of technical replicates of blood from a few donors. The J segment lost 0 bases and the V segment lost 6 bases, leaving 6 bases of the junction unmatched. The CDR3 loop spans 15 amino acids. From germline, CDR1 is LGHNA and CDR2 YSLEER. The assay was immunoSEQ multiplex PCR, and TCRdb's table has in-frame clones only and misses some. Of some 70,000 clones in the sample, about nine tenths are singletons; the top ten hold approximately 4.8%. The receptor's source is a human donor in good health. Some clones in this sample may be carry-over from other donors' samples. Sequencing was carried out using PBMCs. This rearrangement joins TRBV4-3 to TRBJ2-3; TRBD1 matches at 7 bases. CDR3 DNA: TGCGCCAGCAGAAAAGGGACAGCTAGCACAGATACGCAGTATTTT. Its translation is CASRKGTASTDTQYF.